Below, 28 T cell receptor beta chains from the same sample are listed, as sequenced in a study of control samples from healthy donors and cancer patients. Sequencing used immunoSEQ multiplex PCR; TCRdb keeps in-frame clones, though not all of them. The sample holds about 96,000 clones; 93% are singletons and the top ten take roughly 8%. The sequenced sample was blood. These receptors were obtained from a man between 18 and 29 years old in good health.

J is TRBJ2-7 and V is TRBV5-1; D possibly uses TRBD1 or TRBD2 (6 bases each). The CDR3 covers 14 residues. V lost 6 bases and J 0 bases, leaving 13 bases between the germline ends. The germline V gene has CDR1 SGHRS and CDR2 YFSETQ. CDR3 sequence reads: CASNWGDTSYEQYF. CDR3 nucleotide sequence: TGCGCCAGCAACTGGGGGGACACCTCCTACGAGCAGTACTTC.

The chain recombines TRBV27 with TRBJ2-7; perhaps D is TRBD1 or TRBD2 (6 bases each). The germline gives CDR1 MNHEY, CDR2 SMNVEV (reference sequence). V was pared by 8 bases and J by 0 bases, with 11 bases between. The length of the CDR3 is 13 residues. CDR3 in DNA: TGTGCCAGCGGAGGGGGGAGCTCCTACGAGCAGTACTTC. Amino acid sequence: CASGGGSSYEQYF.

This chain uses TRBV29-1 with TRBJ1-2; the D is unclear. V was pared by 5 bases and J by 2 bases, with 12 bases between. From germline, CDR1 is SQVTM and CDR2 ANQGSEA. This CDR3 spans 13 amino acids. The CDR3 here is CSVWAAPNYGYTF. The CDR3 coding sequence is TGCAGCGTTTGGGCGGCACCCAACTATGGCTACACCTTC.

The chain links TRBV29-1 to TRBJ1-2; 7 nucleotides agree with TRBD1. Trimming at V came to 5 bases and at J to 0 bases, leaving 12 bases not matched to a gene. Germline CDR1 is SQVTM and CDR2 is ANQGSEA. The CDR3 has 16 amino acids. The CDR3: CSVLPDRLSSNYGYTF. The CDR3 DNA follows: TGCAGCGTTCTCCCGGACAGGTTATCTTCTAACTATGGCTACACCTTC.

The chain couples TRBV27 to TRBJ1-5; maybe TRBD1 (5 bases). Between the trimmed V and J ends, which lost 2 bases and 7 bases, there was a span of 9 bases. Germline loops: CDR1 MNHEY, CDR2 SMNVEV (reference sequence). The CDR3 sequence is 13 residues long. In nucleotides, the CDR3 is TGTGCCAGCAGTTTAGGTCAGGGCCAGCCCCAGCATTTT. Residues: CASSLGQGQPQHF.

The chain recombines TRBV6-4 with TRBJ1-1; D not resolved. Germline assignment: CDR1 MRHNA and CDR2 SNTAGT. The V and J ends lost 0 bases and 5 bases respectively, with 16 bases between them. This CDR3 is 16 amino acids long. CDR3 bases: TGTGCCAGCAGTGACTCCGGAGCGGCAGGTATAACTGAAGCTTTCTTT. Amino acids: CASSDSGAAGITEAFF.

V is TRBV7-3 and J is TRBJ2-3; TRBD2 aligns across 11 bases. V lost 1 base and J lost 0; bases outside the gene matches: 6. CDR3 length: 18 residues. Germline CDR1 is SGHTA and CDR2 is FQGTGA. The CDR3 DNA is TGTGCCAGCAGCTTAATGGGGACTAGCGGAGGAAGCACAGATACGCAGTATTTT. It specifies CASSLMGTSGGSTDTQYF.

The genes are TRBV9 and TRBJ2-7; D gene unclear. This CDR3 has 12 residues. CDR1 SGDLS and CDR2 YYNGEE come from the germline V gene. Trimming left V 4 bases short and J 4 bases short, with 9 bases between. The CDR3, as DNA: TGTGCCAGCAGCCGTAGTGGGTACGAGCAGTACTTC. Translating it yields CASSRSGYEQYF.

In its sample, this clone was seen once. The V gene is TRBV4-1, the J gene TRBJ1-3; D might be TRBD1 (5 bases). The CDR3 is made up of 15 amino acids. The ends were cut back, 0 bases at V and 1 base at J, with 7 bases in the middle. Germline loops: CDR1 MGHRA, CDR2 YSYEKL. The CDR3 loop is CASSQDRESGNTIYF. CDR3 DNA: TGCGCCAGCAGCCAAGACAGGGAATCTGGAAACACCATATATTTT.

The chain recombines TRBV13 with TRBJ1-4; D is unclear. CDR1 and CDR2 (germline): PRHDT, FYEKMQ (reference sequence). V was trimmed by 5 bases and J by 5 bases, leaving 18 bases between them. This CDR3 is built from 16 residues. DNA of the CDR3: TGTGCCAGCAGCGCCCTGGACGGAAACCGAAATGAAAAACTGTTTTTT. Translating gives CASSALDGNRNEKLFF.

The rearrangement links TRBV15 to TRBJ1-2, with TRBD1 identical over 7 bases. Trimming removed 0 bases from V and 1 base from J; junction bases left unmatched: 2. The CDR3 runs to 15 residues. Germline V CDR1 and CDR2: LNHNV, YYDKDF (reference sequence). The DNA for the CDR3 is TGTGCCACCAGCAGAGAAGGGACAGTTAACTATGGCTACACCTTC. The encoded protein is CATSREGTVNYGYTF.

The chain links TRBV25-1 to TRBJ1-4; tentative D call: TRBD1 (5 bases). Trimming stripped 4 bases from V and 5 bases from J, with 11 bases between. CDR1 is MGHDK and CDR2 is SYGVNS in the germline V gene. The CDR3 is 14 residues long. The CDR3 region is CASSGWGGNEKLFF. The CDR3 region has the DNA TGTGCCAGCAGTGGGTGGGGGGGGAATGAAAAACTGTTTTTT.

This chain joins TRBV19 and TRBJ1-6, with a possible D match to TRBD1 (5 bases). CDR1 is LNHDA and CDR2 is SQIVND in the germline V gene (reference sequence). The CDR3 length is 15 residues. The germline V and J ends were trimmed by 1 base and 5 bases, with 9 bases remaining between them. The CDR3 loop is CASSIGGTHNSPLHF. CDR3 DNA sequence: TGTGCCAGTAGTATAGGAGGGACCCATAATTCACCCCTCCACTTT.

The CDR3 region has the DNA TGTGCCAGCAGCTTGCCGAGACTAGCGGGGGGGCAGCCAGATACGCAGTATTTT. It specifies CASSLPRLAGGQPDTQYF. The chain combines TRBV5-4 with TRBJ2-3; 14 nucleotides line up with TRBD2. The germline CDR1 and CDR2 sequences are SGHNT and YYREEE (reference sequence). V gave up 1 base and J gave up 4 bases; unmatched junction bases: 8. The CDR3 extends over 18 amino acids.

This chain links TRBV7-8 with TRBJ2-3; 12 positions match TRBD2. Losses at the gene ends were 3 bases for V and 6 bases for J; bases not matched to a gene: 7. The CDR3 consists of 16 residues. Germline V gene sequence: CDR1 SGHVS, CDR2 FQNEAQ. The CDR3 coding sequence is TGTGCCAGCAGCTTGTCCGGACTAGCGGGATCGGATACGCAGTATTTT. Its protein product is CASSLSGLAGSDTQYF.

V and J are TRBV2 and TRBJ1-1, with D hard to call. The CDR3 is 15 residues long. CDR1 SNHLY and CDR2 FYNNEI come from the germline V gene. Trimming took 0 bases from V and 1 from J, leaving 9 bases between them. The CDR3 loop is CASSEAPFENTEAFF. The CDR3 DNA sequence: TGTGCCAGCAGTGAAGCGCCGTTCGAGAACACTGAAGCTTTCTTT. The full variable domain, in which reference TRBV2 and TRBJ1-1 provide the parts outside the CDR3, is EPEVTQTPSHQVTQMGQEVILRCVPISNHLYFYWYRQILGQKVEFLVSFYNNEISEKSEIFDDQFSVERPDGSNFTLKIRSTKLEDSAMYFCASSEAPFENTEAFFGQGTRLTVV.

For the CDR3, the DNA is TGTGCCAGCAGCTTGGGTCTCGAGGGGTACGAGCAGTACTTC. Translating it yields CASSLGLEGYEQYF. The chain has TRBV5-6 and TRBJ2-7; D is possibly TRBD1 or TRBD2 (5 bases each). V was clipped by 0 bases and J by 4 bases, with 11 bases between them. Germline CDR1 reads SGHDT; CDR2 reads YYEEEE. The CDR3 contains 14 residues.

The V call is TRBV27, the J call TRBJ2-1, with D unclear. V was clipped by 3 bases and J by 9 bases, with 15 bases between them. CDR1 is MNHEY and CDR2 is SMNVEV in the germline V gene (reference sequence). CDR3 size: 14 residues. Written as DNA, the CDR3 is TGTGCCAGCAGTTTTAGGGCAGGTGCAGGTGAGCAGTTCTTC. Its protein product is CASSFRAGAGEQFF.

The chain is built from TRBV12-3 or TRBV12-4 and TRBJ1-1; D is perhaps TRBD1 (6 bases). This CDR3 contains 12 residues. The V gene lost 6 bases and the J gene lost 4 bases, with 9 bases spanning the gap. The CDR3 nucleotides read TGTGCCAGCAGACCGGACAGCACTGAAGCTTTCTTT. This sequence encodes CASRPDSTEAFF.

The chain is built from TRBV18 and TRBJ1-2; tentative D call: TRBD1 (5 bases). Trimming shortened V by 2 bases and J by 0 bases, and 10 bases separated the two germline ends. The CDR3 covers 15 residues. CDR1 is KGHSH and CDR2 is LQKENI in the germline V gene. CDR3 in amino acids: CASSPGTETNYGYTF. CDR3 coding DNA: TGTGCCAGCTCACCAGGGACGGAGACTAACTATGGCTACACCTTC.

The rearrangement links TRBV11-2 to TRBJ2-5; 8 nucleotides match TRBD1. The CDR3 has 14 amino acids. J gave up 5 bases and V 3 bases, and 5 bases lay outside the gene matches. CDR1 and CDR2 (germline): SGHAT, FQNNGV. CDR3 region: CASSFQGAHETQYF. In nucleotides, the CDR3 is TGTGCCAGCAGCTTCCAGGGGGCTCACGAGACCCAGTACTTC.

This clone was seen only once. The chain employs TRBV14 and TRBJ1-1; D remains unclear. Germline V gives CDR1 SGHDN, CDR2 FVKESK. The CDR3 consists of 16 residues. The germline V and J ends were trimmed by 2 bases and 4 bases, with 17 bases remaining between them. The CDR3 DNA reads as TGTGCCAGCAGCCAAAGCCCGACTATAGAAACCACTGAAGCTTTCTTT. This encodes CASSQSPTIETTEAFF.

The chain joins TRBV27 to TRBJ1-2; TRBD1 matches at 7 bases. Per the germline V gene, CDR1 is MNHEY and CDR2 is SMNVEV (reference sequence). CDR3 size: 16 residues. J lost 4 bases, V lost 6 bases, and 14 bases had no gene match. The CDR3, as DNA: TGTGCCAGCAGCCCCGTGGGACAGACCTCCCCCTATGGCTACACCTTC. Translated: CASSPVGQTSPYGYTF.

The V call is TRBV23-1, the J call TRBJ1-3, with D possibly being TRBD1 (5 bases). Being an ORF, TRBV23-1 has a function that is uncertain. The CDR3 covers 16 residues. The V and J ends lost 4 bases and 2 bases respectively, with 15 bases between them. DNA of the CDR3: TGCGCCAGCAGTCTAGGGACCAGGTATACTGGAAACACCATATATTTT. Translating gives CASSLGTRYTGNTIYF.

This chain links TRBV2 with TRBJ1-3, with 7 bases aligning to TRBD1. This CDR3 spans 16 amino acids. In germline, CDR1 is SNHLY, CDR2 FYNNEI. J gave up 2 bases and V 5 bases, and 9 bases lay outside the gene matches. The CDR3 sequence: CASSSRTGVAGNTIYF. The CDR3, as DNA: TGTGCCAGCAGTTCCAGGACAGGAGTGGCTGGAAACACCATATATTTT.

In its sample, this clone was seen once. This chain joins TRBV12-3 or TRBV12-4 and TRBJ2-2; possible D gene TRBD2, 6 bases. V was shortened by 7 bases and J by 5 bases, with 11 bases between the two germline ends. CDR3 length: 13 amino acids. CDR3 DNA: TGTGCCAGCACCCCGGGAGTAACCGGGGAGCTGTTTTTT. This codes for CASTPGVTGELFF.

V and J are TRBV19 and TRBJ1-1; D perhaps matches TRBD1 (5 bases). The CDR3 runs to 17 residues. Germline V gene data show CDR1 as LNHDA and CDR2 as SQIVND (reference sequence). Trimming shortened V by 10 bases and J by 0 bases, and 24 bases separated the two germline ends. The CDR3 coding sequence is TGTGCCACTCAGAGGGGAGCCTGGGGGACTCTGAACACTGAAGCTTTCTTT. It yields the protein CATQRGAWGTLNTEAFF. Combining the CDR3 with reference TRBV19 and TRBJ1-1 gives the whole variable domain DGGITQSPKYLFRKEGQNVTLSCEQNLNHDAMYWYRQDPGQGLRLIYYSQIVNDFQKGDIAEGYSVSREKKESFPLTVTSAQKNPTAFYLCATQRGAWGTLNTEAFFGQGTRLTVV.

The chain has TRBV30 and TRBJ1-1; D gene ambiguous. CDR3 length equals 13 residues. Germline-derived CDR1 and CDR2 are GTSNPN and SVGIG (reference sequence). Deletions cut 0 bases from V and 5 bases from J, with 10 bases between. Here the CDR3 reads CAWSVLEGTEAFF. The CDR3 nucleotides are TGTGCCTGGAGTGTTCTTGAAGGGACTGAAGCTTTCTTT.